These 9 T cell receptor beta chains originate from one sample sequenced in a study of CD8 T cells in Susac syndrome. With random hexamers, 0.5 to 1 ug RNA was reverse transcribed. MiXCR, applied by TCRdb to the immunoSEQ multiplex PCR reads, yields one record per CDR3 protein. This table holds 70,000 to 75,000 distinct CDR3 sequences, about 92% found once. Sequenced material: CD4+ T cells from PBMCs. These receptor sequences come from a human donor with Susac syndrome.

This CDR3 is CSVRAGGTEAFF. CDR3 sequence (DNA): TGCAGCGTCAGGGCAGGAGGCACTGAAGCTTTCTTT. The chain is built from TRBV29-1 and TRBJ1-1; perhaps TRBD1 as D (5 bases). CDR1 SQVTM and CDR2 ANQGSEA come from the germline V gene. Deletions cut 6 bases from V and 4 bases from J, with 12 bases between. CDR3 length equals 12 residues.

This chain joins TRBV28 and TRBJ1-6; a possible D gene is TRBD1 (5 bases). The CDR3 length is 15 residues. V lost 6 bases and J lost 7, with 16 bases in between. Per the germline V gene, CDR1 is MDHEN and CDR2 is SYDVKM. CDR3 in DNA: TGTGCCAGCAGGGGGGGGAGCAGCGGGAATTCACCCCTCCACTTT. Translation: CASRGGSSGNSPLHF.

The chain uses TRBV2 and TRBJ2-3, with 7 nucleotides matching TRBD1. CDR1 and CDR2 from the germline V gene are SNHLY and FYNNEI. CDR3 length equals 14 residues. V dropped 6 bases and J dropped 0; count of bases not matched to a gene: 3. The DNA of the CDR3 is TGTGCCAGCAGCGGGACAGAAAGCACAGATACGCAGTATTTT. Encoded protein: CASSGTESTDTQYF.

The V call is TRBV28, the J call TRBJ2-1; 7 bases agree with TRBD1. The germline V gene encodes CDR1 MDHEN and CDR2 SYDVKM. The CDR3 is 16 amino acids. Trimming took 2 bases from V and 7 from J; bases not matched to a gene: 11. The CDR3 DNA sequence: TGTGCCAGCAGTTTACCCCGACAGGGAATCGGGAATGAGCAGTTCTTC. It encodes CASSLPRQGIGNEQFF. The entire variable domain, with the rest obtained from reference TRBV28 and TRBJ2-1, is as follows: DVKVTQSSRYLVKRTGEKVFLECVQDMDHENMFWYRQDPGLGLRLIYFSYDVKMKEKGDIPEGYSVSREKKERFSLILESASTNQTSMYLCASSLPRQGIGNEQFFGPGTRLTVL.

This chain joins TRBV25-1 and TRBJ2-7, with 10 positions matching TRBD1. Germline assignment: CDR1 MGHDK and CDR2 SYGVNS. J lost 6 bases, V lost 4 bases, and 12 bases had no gene match. This CDR3 spans 16 amino acids. CDR3 region: CASSVFGQGDFGEQYF. CDR3 bases: TGTGCCAGCAGTGTCTTCGGACAGGGGGATTTTGGCGAGCAGTACTTC.

With regard to this clonotype: Sequence at one end of the junction differs from germline and may be a read error. This chain connects TRBV5-1 to TRBJ2-1; no definite D call. The CDR3 consists of 14 residues. Germline V gives CDR1 SGHRS, CDR2 YFSETQ. DNA of the CDR3: TGCGCCAGCAGTAAGGCAGGCTCCCACAATGAGCAGTTCTTC. Translated: CASSKAGSHNEQFF.

The rearrangement uses TRBV30 and TRBJ1-1; D is ambiguous. V dropped 4 bases and J dropped 4 bases, with 13 bases sitting between them. CDR3 length: 13 residues. Germline values: CDR1 GTSNPN, CDR2 SVGIG (reference sequence). The CDR3 region has the DNA TGTGCCTGGATCACCCGGGTTGGCACTGAAGCTTTCTTT. This codes for CAWITRVGTEAFF.

The chain recombines TRBV12-3 or TRBV12-4 with TRBJ2-7; D call uncertain. The CDR3 has 9 residues. Trimming stripped 10 bases from V and 5 bases from J, with 6 bases between. The CDR3 DNA sequence: TGTGCCATTTACCACGAGCAGTACTTC. This gives the protein CAIYHEQYF.

V gene TRBV18 combines with J gene TRBJ2-7; D gene ambiguous. CDR3 length: 13 amino acids. V was trimmed by 2 bases and J by 0 bases, leaving 5 bases between them. The germline gives CDR1 KGHSH, CDR2 LQKENI. The CDR3 DNA reads TGTGCCAGCTCACCAGGCACCTCCTACGAGCAGTACTTC. Its protein is CASSPGTSYEQYF.